This T cell receptor (beta chain) was observed in a study of CD8 T cells in Susac syndrome (dated by TCRdb to the late 2010s). The study in broad terms: Whether CD8+ T cell activation and differentiation in Susac syndrome was antigen driven was tested using repertoire sequencing. Beyond this particular receptor, the publication reports: The number of individuals in the TCR sequencing and HLA analysis was recognized as being relatively small.

RNA was extracted using the RNeasy kit, and roughly 0.5 to 1 ug of the RNA was reverse transcribed with random hexamers. The immunoSEQ multiplex PCR assay, covering 54 Vbeta and 13 Jbeta segments, was used to amplify TCR beta CDR3 regions. To correct PCR amplification bias, a synthetic template baseline was used for both primer optimization and computational correction. In the source study's methods: Only productive sequences were kept, with reads annotated to V, D and J genes according to IMGT and analyzed in immunoSEQ Analyzer. Clonality was calculated as one minus the Shannon entropy normalized by log2 of the number of productive unique sequences. Public and private clones were assessed among the 100 most prevalent clones of each patient and control. Clones were defined as Susac-specific if absent from the healthy and MS cohorts, from under 1,200 published viral clones and from other ImmuneACCESS disease sequences. TCRdb trimmed public reads at Q25 via fastp, called clones via MiXCR and kept in-frame beta chains. Merged by CDR3 protein, the rows form single entries marked with the most common genes and DNA. The V and J calls shown here were made by TCRdb, not taken from the authors' results. This sample lists about 120,000 distinct CDR3 sequences; 94% were detected once. The top ten constitute around 0.1% of the sample.

The germline V gene (reference sequence) specifies GTSNPN as CDR1 and SVGIG as CDR2. After removal of 2 bases from V and 4 bases from J, the junction retains 5 bases not matched to a gene. Counted from cysteine to phenylalanine, this CDR3 has 14 amino acids. Only the CDR3 DNA stays, 42 bases, in frame from base 1. Peripheral blood CD8+ and CD4+ T cells from healthy donors, Susac syndrome patients and multiple sclerosis patients were profiled by high-throughput TCR beta sequencing. The healthy donors served as controls matched for age and sex. Bulk CD8+ and CD4+ T cells were purified by magnetic negative isolation, whereas CD8+ TEMRA cells were enriched by FACS. Blood was collected in EDTA tubes and processed within 24 hours, with PBMCs isolated through density gradient centrifugation. PBMCs intended for TCR sequencing were frozen in liquid nitrogen and were later thawed in a 37 degrees C water bath. The sorted or isolated CD4+, CD8+ and CD8+ TEMRA cells had a purity of 90% or higher.

Note on this clonotype: It lacks a known antigen. Base qualities are not recorded, but no much larger clone differs from it by a single base.

Sequences were obtained from CD4+ T cells from PBMCs. This receptor was obtained from a human donor in good health. The chain couples TRBV30 to TRBJ2-1; 7 bases in between match TRBD2. The nucleotide sequence reads TGTGCCTGGAGTAGGAGCGGGACTTACAATGAGCAGTTCTTC. Translated, this is CAWSRSGTYNEQFF.